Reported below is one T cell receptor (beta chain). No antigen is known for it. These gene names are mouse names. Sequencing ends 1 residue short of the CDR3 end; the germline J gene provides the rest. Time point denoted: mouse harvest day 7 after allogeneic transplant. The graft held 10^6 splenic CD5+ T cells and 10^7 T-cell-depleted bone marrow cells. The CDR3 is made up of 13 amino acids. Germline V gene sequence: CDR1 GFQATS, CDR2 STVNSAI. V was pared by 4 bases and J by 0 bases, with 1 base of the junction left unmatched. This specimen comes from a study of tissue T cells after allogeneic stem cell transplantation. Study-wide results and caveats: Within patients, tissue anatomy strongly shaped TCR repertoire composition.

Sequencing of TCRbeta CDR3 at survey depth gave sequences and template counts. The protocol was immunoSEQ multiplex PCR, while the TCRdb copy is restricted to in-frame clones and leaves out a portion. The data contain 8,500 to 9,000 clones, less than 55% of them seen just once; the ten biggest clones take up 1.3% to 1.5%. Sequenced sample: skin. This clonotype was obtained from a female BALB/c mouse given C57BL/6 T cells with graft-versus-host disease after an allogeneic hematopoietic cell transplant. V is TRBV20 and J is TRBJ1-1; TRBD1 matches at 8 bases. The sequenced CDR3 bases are TGTGGTGCTATCAGGGGGCCAAACACAGAAGTCTTC. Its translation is CGAIRGPNTEVF. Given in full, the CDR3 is CGAIRGPNTEVFF.